Presented here are 27 T cell receptor beta chains from one specimen sequenced in a study of blood T cell repertoires in COVID-19. The table came from immunoSEQ multiplex PCR; TCRdb's copy has only in-frame clones and leaves some out. The sample has 400,000 to 500,000 clones; nearly 90% are singletons. Material: PBMCs or T cells enriched from blood (not recorded which). The source is a woman aged 18-30 years who had been exposed to COVID-19.

The chain recombines TRBV4-1 with TRBJ2-7, with TRBD1 matching over 8 bases. Germline V CDR1 and CDR2: MGHRA, YSYEKL. The V and J ends lost 0 bases and 0 bases, in that order; junction bases with no gene match: 10. There are 18 residues in the CDR3. CDR3 residues: CASSQDPGTGLLSYEQYF. The DNA of the CDR3 is TGCGCCAGCAGCCAAGATCCGGGGACAGGACTACTCTCCTACGAGCAGTACTTC.

The chain carries TRBV10-3 and TRBJ2-2; 7 bases agree with TRBD2. Germline CDR1 is ENHRY and CDR2 is SYGVKD. V was pared by 0 bases and J by 7 bases, with 2 bases of the junction left unmatched. The CDR3 contains 14 residues. In nucleotides, the CDR3 is TGTGCCATCAGTGAGTCAAGGACTAGCGGGGAGCTGTTTTTT. The encoded protein is CAISESRTSGELFF.

The gene calls are TRBV18 and TRBJ2-7, with TRBD1 as a possible D gene (5 bases). Trimming shortened V by 4 bases and J by 2 bases, and 6 bases separated the two germline ends. CDR1 is KGHSH and CDR2 is LQKENI in the germline V gene. CDR3 length equals 12 residues. The CDR3 DNA is TGTGCCAGCTCACGCAGGGCCTACGAGCAGTACTTC. Translated, it gives CASSRRAYEQYF.

J is TRBJ1-1 and V is TRBV2; no clear D gene. The CDR3 extends over 11 amino acids. The ends were cut back, 11 bases at V and 3 bases at J, with 10 bases in the middle. CDR1 SNHLY and CDR2 FYNNEI come from the germline V gene. The CDR3 sequence: CAARRDTEAFF. In DNA form, the CDR3 reads TGTGCCGCCAGACGGGACACTGAAGCTTTCTTT. The full variable domain, with the rest looked up from reference TRBV2 and TRBJ1-1, is EPEVTQTPSHQVTQMGQEVILRCVPISNHLYFYWYRQILGQKVEFLVSFYNNEISEKSEIFDDQFSVERPDGSNFTLKIRSTKLEDSAMYFCAARRDTEAFFGQGTRLTVV.

CDR3: CASSLWGLAGNIQYF. In nucleotides, the CDR3 is TGTGCCAGCAGCTTGTGGGGACTAGCAGGAAACATTCAGTACTTC. The J gene is TRBJ2-4, the V gene TRBV5-8, with 9 bases lining up with TRBD2. With 1 base clipped from V and 6 bases from J, the junction kept 5 bases outside the gene matches. The CDR3 loop spans 15 amino acids. CDR1 and CDR2 (germline): SGHTS, YDEGEE.

The chain uses TRBV18 and TRBJ2-1; D is perhaps TRBD2 (6 bases). The CDR3 spans 15 residues. Deletions cut 3 bases from V and 6 bases from J, with 15 bases between. Germline V gives CDR1 KGHSH, CDR2 LQKENI. CDR3 in DNA: TGTGCCAGCTCACCGCTACGGGAGCTTGTCAATGAGCAGTTCTTC. Translating it yields CASSPLRELVNEQFF.

This chain uses TRBV7-2 with TRBJ2-1, with 8 nucleotides matching TRBD2. Germline V gives CDR1 SGHTA, CDR2 FQGNSA. This CDR3 spans 19 amino acids. The V and J ends lost 2 bases and 0 bases, in that order; junction bases with no gene match: 12. The CDR3: CASSLRVGLAGGSYNEQFF. CDR3 bases: TGTGCCAGCAGCTTAAGAGTGGGCCTGGCGGGAGGCTCCTACAATGAGCAGTTCTTC. Full variable domain (rest looked up from reference TRBV7-2 and TRBJ2-1): GAGVSQSPSNKVTEKGKDVELRCDPISGHTALYWYRQSLGQGLEFLIYFQGNSAPDKSGLPSDRFSAERTGGSVSTLTIQRTQQEDSAVYLCASSLRVGLAGGSYNEQFFGPGTRLTVL.

The chain is built from TRBV2 and TRBJ2-1, with 7 bases identical to TRBD1. CDR1 SNHLY and CDR2 FYNNEI come from the germline V gene. V lost 7 bases and J lost 6; bases outside the gene matches: 12. The CDR3 has 15 amino acids. Written as DNA, the CDR3 is TGTGCCAGCACGGTAGACGCGTCAGGGGGCAATGAGCAGTTCTTC. Its protein product is CASTVDASGGNEQFF.

The CDR3 nucleotides read TGTGCCAGCAGCCAAGGAAGCGGCAATCAGCCCCAGCATTTT. Its protein is CASSQGSGNQPQHF. This chain links TRBV3-1 (or the pseudogene TRBV3-2) with TRBJ1-5; D uncertain. V lost 1 base and J lost 2, with 6 bases in between. The CDR3 loop spans 14 amino acids. CDR1 LGHDT and CDR2 YNNKEL come from the germline V gene (reference sequence).

This clone turned up a few times. This chain joins TRBV4-1 and TRBJ2-1; 12 nucleotides agree with TRBD2. J lost 5 bases, V lost 5 bases, and 7 bases had no gene match. Germline V gives CDR1 MGHRA, CDR2 YSYEKL. This CDR3 has 16 amino acids. In DNA, the CDR3 is TGCGCCAGCAGCTCACATCGACTAGCGGGAGACAATGAGCAGTTCTTC. Its protein is CASSSHRLAGDNEQFF.

V usage is TRBV29-1 and J usage is TRBJ2-5; D may be TRBD1 (6 bases). V lost 3 bases to trimming and J lost 4 bases, with 12 bases between them. CDR3 length: 13 amino acids. The germline V gene encodes CDR1 SQVTM and CDR2 ANQGSEA. The CDR3 spells CSVEGHRGETQYF. For the CDR3, the DNA is TGCAGCGTTGAGGGACACCGGGGAGAGACCCAGTACTTC.

This sequence joins TRBV9 and TRBJ2-7; 7 bases match TRBD1. Trimming removed 0 bases from V and 6 bases from J; junction bases left unmatched: 9. The CDR3 extends over 15 amino acids. The germline V gene encodes CDR1 SGDLS and CDR2 YYNGEE. The DNA for the CDR3 is TGTGCCAGCAGCGTAGATGACAGGGCCTCGAGCGAGCAGTACTTC. This sequence encodes CASSVDDRASSEQYF.

The J gene is TRBJ2-1, the V gene TRBV27; a weak D match, TRBD2 (6 bases). Germline V gene data show CDR1 as MNHEY and CDR2 as SMNVEV (reference sequence). The V end was cut by 6 bases, the J end by 13 bases, with 19 bases between. This CDR3 has 13 residues. CDR3 DNA sequence: TGTGCCAGCAGCCCTGGGACCCTGGGGGGTCAGTTCTTC. Protein: CASSPGTLGGQFF.

The rearrangement uses TRBV6-5 and TRBJ1-2; TRBD1 agrees at 9 bases. The CDR3 is 13 residues long. The V gene end was trimmed by 5 bases and the J gene end by 7 bases; junction bases not matched to a gene: 5. CDR1 is MNHEY, CDR2 SVGAGI, per germline. In DNA, the CDR3 is TGTGCCAGCAGTCGACAGGGGGTGGGTGGCTACACCTTC. Its translation is CASSRQGVGGYTF.

The rearrangement links TRBV13 to TRBJ2-1, with TRBD1 matching 7 bases. This CDR3 has 16 amino acids. V dropped 0 bases and J dropped 7; count of bases not matched to a gene: 9. CDR1 and CDR2 (germline): PRHDT, FYEKMQ (reference sequence). The CDR3 sequence is CASSLGEGARENEQFF. The CDR3 DNA reads TGTGCCAGCAGCTTAGGCGAGGGGGCTAGGGAGAATGAGCAGTTCTTC.

V is TRBV4-3 and J is TRBJ1-2; D not resolved. Looked up from germline, CDR1 is LGHNA and CDR2 is YSLEER. The CDR3 contains 13 residues. V lost 1 base to trimming and J lost 4 bases, with 7 bases between them. The CDR3 nucleotides read TGCGCCAGCAGCCAAGGTATCCCCTATGGCTACACCTTC. It yields the protein CASSQGIPYGYTF.

The V and J genes are TRBV5-1 and TRBJ2-3; 7 bases map to TRBD2. The CDR3 loop spans 14 amino acids. The V segment lost 3 bases and the J segment 2 bases; nucleotides outside the gene matches: 3. Germline V lookup: CDR1 SGHRS, CDR2 YFSETQ. In DNA, the CDR3 is TGCGCCAGCAGCTCCGGGGGGACCACAGATACGCAGTATTTT. It specifies CASSSGGTTDTQYF.

The sample holds one count of this clone. The CDR3 region has the DNA TGTGCCAGCAGCTTGGGGACTCTCTACGAGCAGTACTTC. Encoded protein: CASSLGTLYEQYF. The chain has TRBV7-2 and TRBJ2-7, with a tentative D call TRBD2 (6 bases). The V gene's germline CDR1 is SGHTA and CDR2 FQGNSA. V was trimmed by 3 bases and J by 3 bases, leaving 9 bases between them. CDR3 length: 13 amino acids.

In this sample, this clone turned up a few times. The J gene is TRBJ2-1, the V gene TRBV2; 11 nucleotides agree with TRBD2. This CDR3 region has 15 residues. V shed 6 bases and J 3 bases; nucleotides not matched to a gene: 4. CDR1 and CDR2 from the germline V gene are SNHLY and FYNNEI. Here the CDR3 DNA reads TGTGCCAGCAGCGAGACTAGCGGGATCTACAATGAGCAGTTCTTC. The encoded protein is CASSETSGIYNEQFF.

The chain carries TRBV12-3 or TRBV12-4 and TRBJ1-4; TRBD1 agrees at 7 bases. This CDR3 has 13 residues. J lost 7 bases, V lost 6 bases, and 5 bases had no gene match. This CDR3 reads CASRTQGVEKLFF. CDR3 in DNA: TGTGCCAGCAGGACCCAGGGGGTTGAAAAACTGTTTTTT.

The chain carries TRBV29-1 and TRBJ1-4; TRBD1 is a possible D gene (6 bases). Germline V gene data show CDR1 as SQVTM and CDR2 as ANQGSEA. V lost 4 bases and J lost 1, with 10 bases in between. There are 14 residues in the CDR3. CDR3 amino acids: CSVGFRGTNEKLFF. The CDR3 DNA sequence: TGCAGCGTTGGATTCAGGGGAACTAATGAAAAACTGTTTTTT. Full variable domain (missing parts from reference TRBV29-1 and TRBJ1-4): SAVISQKPSRDICQRGTSLTIQCQVDSQVTMMFWYRQQPGQSLTLIATANQGSEATYESGFVIDKFPISRPNLTFSTLTVSNMSPEDSSIYLCSVGFRGTNEKLFFGSGTQLSVL.

The chain uses TRBV14 and TRBJ2-3; 7 nucleotides agree with TRBD2. Germline CDR1 is SGHDN and CDR2 is FVKESK. Trimming removed 0 bases from V and 0 bases from J; junction bases left unmatched: 12. CDR3 length: 19 amino acids. The CDR3 here is CASSQDLAEWPSSTDTQYF. The CDR3, as DNA: TGTGCCAGCAGCCAAGATCTAGCGGAGTGGCCCTCTAGCACAGATACGCAGTATTTT.

The CDR3 spells CASSGQGAIGGELFF. The CDR3 DNA is TGTGCCAGCAGCGGACAGGGGGCAATTGGCGGGGAGCTGTTTTTT. The J gene is TRBJ2-2, the V gene TRBV6-5; 11 nucleotides match TRBD1. Germline assignment: CDR1 MNHEY and CDR2 SVGAGI. The CDR3 totals 15 residues. The J segment lost 7 bases and the V segment lost 6 bases, leaving 7 bases of the junction unmatched.

V and J are TRBV4-1 and TRBJ1-2, with a weak D call TRBD1 (5 bases). The germline V gene encodes CDR1 MGHRA and CDR2 YSYEKL. The germline V and J ends were trimmed by 0 bases and 4 bases, with 15 bases remaining between them. There are 16 residues in the CDR3. CDR3: CASSQEGGPGGYGYTF. The DNA for the CDR3 is TGCGCCAGCAGCCAAGAGGGTGGACCCGGGGGCTATGGCTACACCTTC.

V gene TRBV5-4 combines with J gene TRBJ2-5; tentative D call: TRBD1 (5 bases). Between the trimmed V and J ends, which lost 0 bases and 5 bases, there was a span of 11 bases. CDR1 and CDR2 (germline): SGHNT, YYREEE (reference sequence). CDR3 length: 14 residues. The CDR3 here is CASSLAAGMETQYF. CDR3 in DNA: TGTGCCAGCAGCTTGGCCGCAGGGATGGAGACCCAGTACTTC.

This clone was counted only a few times. The V gene is TRBV27, the J gene TRBJ1-5; D not certain. Germline V lookup: CDR1 MNHEY, CDR2 SMNVEV (reference sequence). With 3 bases removed from V and 0 bases from J, the gap between germline ends came to 3 bases. This CDR3 has 13 residues. The CDR3 sequence: CASSLRSNQPQHF. The CDR3 DNA reads TGTGCCAGCAGTTTGCGTAGCAATCAGCCCCAGCATTTT.

The J gene is TRBJ2-2, the V gene TRBV5-5; 8 positions agree with TRBD1. Germline values: CDR1 SGHKS, CDR2 YYEKEE (reference sequence). The CDR3 spans 15 residues. Trimming at V came to 3 bases and at J to 6 bases, leaving 7 bases not matched to a gene. The CDR3: CASSSWRQGPGELFF. CDR3 coding DNA: TGTGCCAGCAGCTCCTGGCGACAGGGGCCCGGGGAGCTGTTTTTT.